This is a list of T cell receptor beta chains from one sample in a study of T-cell reconstitution after alpha-beta-depleted transplantation in children. TCRdb fed the PCR reads into MiXCR, producing one record per CDR3 protein. Of roughly 100,000 distinct CDR3 sequences in the sample, about 8% were seen once. The specimen was PBMCs, collected before TCRalphabeta/CD19-depleted stem cell transplant. These receptors were obtained from a boy between 2 and 10 years old with acute lymphoblastic leukemia, due to receive a stem cell transplant. CDR3s include the opening cysteine and the closing phenylalanine or tryptophan. D genes are given only for firm matches. A row's size may be missing; if present it is once, few, many or a size class.

D	J	V	size	CDR3	DNA
NA	TRBJ1-1	TRBV7-8	few	CASSFGMRDTEAFF	TGTGCCAGCAGCTTCGGGATGAGGGACACTGAAGCTTTCTTT
NA	TRBJ1-1	TRBV12-3/TRBV12-4	many	CASSLREGMRAEAFF	TGTGCCAGCAGTTTACGCGAGGGGATGAGGGCTGAAGCTTTCTTT
TRBD1	TRBJ1-3	TRBV11-3	few	CASSPGQGSGNTIYF	TGTGCCAGCAGCCCGGGACAGGGATCTGGAAACACCATATATTTT
NA	TRBJ2-7	TRBV4-2	many	CASSPQGVEEQYF	TGTGCCAGCAGCCCACAGGGCGTTGAGGAGCAGTACTTC
TRBD2	TRBJ2-4	TRBV7-2	NA	CASSLASGGVAKNIQYF	TGTGCCAGCAGCTTAGCTAGCGGGGGGGTGGCCAAAAACATTCAGTACTTC
NA	TRBJ2-1	TRBV5-8	many	CASSGEGGLYNEQFF	TGTGCCAGCAGCGGGGAAGGGGGGCTGTACAATGAGCAGTTCTTC
TRBD2	TRBJ2-3	TRBV12-3/TRBV12-4	few	CASSLSAGGHADTQYF	TGTGCCAGCAGTTTATCAGCGGGGGGTCACGCAGATACGCAGTATTTT
NA	TRBJ2-2	TRBV6-1	few	CASFRDSNTGELFF	TGTGCCAGCTTCAGGGACTCGAACACCGGGGAGCTGTTTTTT
NA	TRBJ1-1	TRBV13	few	CASNLGTLGPEAFF	TGTGCCAGCAACCTAGGGACCTTAGGCCCTGAAGCTTTCTTT
NA	TRBJ1-5	TRBV6-5	many	CASSYSGQSNQPQHF	TGTGCCAGCAGTTACTCCGGACAGAGCAATCAGCCCCAGCATTTT
NA	TRBJ2-2	TRBV6-1	few	CASSRRGLANTGELFF	TGTGCCAGCAGTCGGCGGGGCCTCGCGAACACCGGGGAGCTGTTTTTT
NA	TRBJ1-5	TRBV12-3/TRBV12-4	few	CASSFPGQGNSAQHF	TGTGCCAGCAGTTTCCCGGGACAAGGAAATTCCGCCCAGCATTTT
NA	TRBJ2-7	TRBV14	few	CASSFRGTLTPPEQYF	TGTGCCAGCAGCTTTCGGGGCACCCTGACCCCCCCCGAGCAGTACTTC
TRBD2	TRBJ2-1	TRBV10-3	many	CAISVQLTSRHEQFF	TGTGCCATCAGTGTACAATTGACTAGCCGGCATGAGCAGTTCTTC
NA	TRBJ1-2	TRBV5-6	many	CASSSQQGPGYGYTF	TGTGCCAGCAGCTCCCAACAGGGCCCTGGCTATGGCTACACCTTC
NA	TRBJ1-2	TRBV7-8	NA	CASSLYRRAEGYTF	TGTGCCAGCAGCTTGTACCGAAGGGCCGAGGGCTACACCTTC
NA	TRBJ2-3	TRBV6-5	many	CASSRSPTIQGTDTQYF	TGTGCCAGCAGCCGCAGTCCCACGATACAGGGCACAGATACGCAGTATTTT
NA	TRBJ2-2	TRBV20-1	many	CSARDQGTGELFF	TGCAGTGCTAGAGATCAGGGTACCGGGGAGCTGTTTTTT
NA	TRBJ2-6	TRBV15	NA	CATSYYRDSGANVLTF	TGTGCCACCAGCTACTACAGGGACTCTGGGGCCAACGTCCTGACTTTC
NA	TRBJ1-5	TRBV4-2	NA	CASSQEKHTSGNQPQHF	TGTGCCAGCAGCCAAGAAAAACATACAAGCGGCAATCAGCCCCAGCATTTT
NA	TRBJ2-3	TRBV5-8	NA	CASSLSRLPTDTQYF	TGTGCCAGCAGCTTGTCGCGCTTGCCCACAGATACGCAGTATTTT